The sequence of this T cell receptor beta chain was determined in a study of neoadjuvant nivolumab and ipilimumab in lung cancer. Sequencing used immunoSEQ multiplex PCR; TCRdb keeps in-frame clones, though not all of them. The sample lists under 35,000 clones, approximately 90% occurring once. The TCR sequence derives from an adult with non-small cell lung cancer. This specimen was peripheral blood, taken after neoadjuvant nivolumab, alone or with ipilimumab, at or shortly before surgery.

DNA for the CDR3: TGTGCCAGCAGCGTAGGGGGACGGTTGAACACCGGGGAGCTGTTTTTT. Protein product: CASSVGGRLNTGELFF. The V gene is TRBV9, the J gene TRBJ2-2; D may be TRBD1 or TRBD2 (5 bases each). Trimming cost V 0 bases and J 1 base, with 10 bases left between them. This CDR3 has 16 residues. Germline loops: CDR1 SGDLS, CDR2 YYNGEE.